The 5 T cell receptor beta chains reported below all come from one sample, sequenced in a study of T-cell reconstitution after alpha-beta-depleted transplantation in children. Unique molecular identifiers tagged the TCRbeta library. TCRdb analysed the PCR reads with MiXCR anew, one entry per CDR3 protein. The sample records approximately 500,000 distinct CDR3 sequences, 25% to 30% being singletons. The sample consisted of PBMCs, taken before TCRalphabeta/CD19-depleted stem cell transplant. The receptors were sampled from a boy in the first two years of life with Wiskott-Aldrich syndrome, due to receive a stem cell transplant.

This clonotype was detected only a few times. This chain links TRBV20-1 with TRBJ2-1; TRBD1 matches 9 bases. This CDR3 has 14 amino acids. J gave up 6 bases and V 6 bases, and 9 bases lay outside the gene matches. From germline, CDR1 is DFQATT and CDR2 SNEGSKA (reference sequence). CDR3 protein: CSALTGTGSNEQFF. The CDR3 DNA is TGCAGTGCCCTCACCGGGACAGGGTCCAATGAGCAGTTCTTC.

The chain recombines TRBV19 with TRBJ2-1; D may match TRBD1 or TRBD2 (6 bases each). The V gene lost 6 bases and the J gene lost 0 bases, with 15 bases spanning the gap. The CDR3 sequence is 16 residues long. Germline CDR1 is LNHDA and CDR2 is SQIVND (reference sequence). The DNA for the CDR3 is TGTGCCAGTAGCCCCACCGGGGGCCCCTCCTACAATGAGCAGTTCTTC. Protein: CASSPTGGPSYNEQFF.

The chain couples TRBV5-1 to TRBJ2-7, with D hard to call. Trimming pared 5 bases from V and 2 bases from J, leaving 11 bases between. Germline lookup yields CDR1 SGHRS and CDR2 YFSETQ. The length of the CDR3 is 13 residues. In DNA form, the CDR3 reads TGCGCCAGCAGAGGGTCTCAAGCCTACGAGCAGTACTTC. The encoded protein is CASRGSQAYEQYF.

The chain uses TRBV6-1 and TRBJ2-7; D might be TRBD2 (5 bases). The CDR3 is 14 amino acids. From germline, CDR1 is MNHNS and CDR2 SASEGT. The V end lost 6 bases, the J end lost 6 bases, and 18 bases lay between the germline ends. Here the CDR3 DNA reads TGTGCCAGCAGCCCCCGAGGGCTGATGGCCGAGCAGTACTTC. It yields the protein CASSPRGLMAEQYF.

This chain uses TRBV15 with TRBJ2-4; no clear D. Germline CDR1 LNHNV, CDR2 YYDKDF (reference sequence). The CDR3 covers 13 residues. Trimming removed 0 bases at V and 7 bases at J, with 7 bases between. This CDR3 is CATSRDLANIQYF. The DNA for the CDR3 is TGTGCCACCAGCAGAGATTTGGCGAACATTCAGTACTTC.